This T cell receptor beta chain is drawn from a study of T cell repertoires in cytomegalovirus infection. Across the whole study: Signatures in public TCR beta sequences pointed to both CMV infection and matching HLA type.

This clonotype was observed at least ten times. Its specificity is not known. Findings and caveats of the study: Accumulated public TCR beta family frequency recognized individuals carrying CMV together with the relevant HLA. CMV-specific TCR beta clonotypes restricted by HLA-C were the ones dominating the ex vivo response.

This CDR3 comprises 15 residues. With 5 bases clipped from V and 3 bases from J, the junction kept 9 bases outside the gene matches. Germline assignment: CDR1 SGHVT and CDR2 SQSDAQ. From the reads, TCRdb called clonotypes with MiXCR, one entry per CDR3 protein. The repertoire holds approximately 250,000 distinct CDR3 sequences, about 12% seen once, with 1.5% to 2% in the top ten. This TCR was sampled from a human donor in good health (CMV status not recorded). Some clones in this sample may be carry-over from other donors' samples. This sequence joins TRBV7-4 and TRBJ1-1; 7 nucleotides line up with TRBD1. The sample comprised PBMCs. The CDR3 nucleotides are TGTGCCAGCAGCAAAAACGACAGGGAGGACACTGAAGCTTTCTTT. As protein: CASSKNDREDTEAFF.